A single sample is the source of the 5 T cell receptor beta chains below, sequenced in a study of blood T cell repertoires in COVID-19. Assay used: immunoSEQ multiplex PCR; TCRdb lists only in-frame clones, some missing. Counted here are about 99,000 clones, 91% occurring once; the ten biggest clones make up approximately 5.5%. The sample consisted of peripheral blood. Every receptor here comes from a human donor in a cohort sampled during active COVID-19.

The rearrangement links TRBV28 to TRBJ2-7; tentative D call: TRBD1 (5 bases). CDR1 is MDHEN and CDR2 is SYDVKM in the germline V gene. The CDR3 has 16 residues. V lost 5 bases and J 0 bases, leaving 17 bases between the germline ends. The CDR3: CASSPRGAGISYEQYF. The CDR3 nucleotides read TGTGCCAGCAGTCCAAGGGGCGCCGGAATCTCCTACGAGCAGTACTTC.

The chain uses TRBV4-3 and TRBJ2-1; TRBD2 is a possible D gene (6 bases). V lost 4 bases, J lost 10 bases, and 14 bases lay in between. The CDR3 is 13 residues long. Germline V gene lookup returns CDR1 LGHNA and CDR2 YSLEER. The CDR3 DNA is TGCGCCAGCAGCCGATTGGAGGGTAGGGAGCAGTTCTTC. Translating gives CASSRLEGREQFF.

This rearrangement joins TRBV9 to TRBJ2-6; 9 nucleotides line up with TRBD1. The CDR3 is 17 amino acids. Trimming took 2 bases from V and 3 from J; bases not matched to a gene: 6. Germline V lookup: CDR1 SGDLS, CDR2 YYNGEE. The CDR3 spells CASSVLGTGNGANVLTF. CDR3 DNA: TGTGCCAGCAGCGTTCTCGGGACAGGGAATGGGGCCAACGTCCTGACTTTC.

This clone has more than one count but fewer than ten. The rearrangement joins TRBV27 to TRBJ2-7; no reliable D call. Germline V gives CDR1 MNHEY, CDR2 SMNVEV (reference sequence). There are 13 residues in the CDR3. V lost 2 bases to trimming and J lost 3 bases, with 8 bases between them. The CDR3 DNA reads as TGTGCCAGCAGTTTAACACGGAGCTACGAGCAGTACTTC. It specifies CASSLTRSYEQYF.

The gene calls are TRBV28 and TRBJ2-2, with 7 nucleotides matching TRBD1. Germline CDR1 is MDHEN and CDR2 is SYDVKM. The J segment lost 7 bases and the V segment lost 5 bases, leaving 10 bases of the junction unmatched. The CDR3 has 15 amino acids. CDR3 residues: CASSRQGAKNGELFF. CDR3 coding DNA: TGTGCCAGCAGTCGACAGGGAGCTAAGAACGGGGAGCTGTTTTTT.